This T cell receptor beta chain was identified during a study of CD8 T cells in ankylosing spondylitis (dated by TCRdb to 2016 to 2017). Context from the whole study: The study profiled T cell receptor beta repertoires in healthy donors and ankylosing spondylitis patients to find disease-linked TCR variants. The whole study cohort included some 100 healthy donors and 20 to 25 ankylosing spondylitis patients. Peripheral blood was sampled, and synovial fluid was also collected from ankylosing spondylitis patients. What the authors observed across the whole study: The disease-linked clones were reported as significantly enriched in matched synovial fluid samples from ankylosing spondylitis patients. Some TCR beta motif variants had previously been reported in synovial fluid and blood of reactive arthritis patients, which suggested common disease-initiation mechanisms. A CD8+ phenotype was shown by the disease-linked clones, which were found at relatively low frequencies in peripheral blood. A TCR beta motif of 8 or 9 highly homologous amino acid variants appeared characteristic of blood from ankylosing spondylitis patients.

The germline V gene gives CDR1 as MNHEY and CDR2 as SVGEGT. V drops 4 bases and J drops 1 base, leaving 13 bases in between. The CDR3 runs 15 residues from the cysteine to the phenylalanine. The read is trimmed to its CDR3 DNA, 45 bases read in frame from base 1. This clonotype has only a few counts. The specificity of this receptor is unknown. Base qualities are not at hand, and no much larger clone is one base apart. The listed sequencing device is Illumina HiSeq 2500. Quantitative 5'-RACE with molecular barcodes was used to prepare TCR beta libraries. In the original analysis: A new computational method, built on a probabilistic model of VDJ rearrangement, was used to identify disease-linked TCR variants. In TCRdb, the public reads were trimmed at Q25 with fastp and aligned with MiXCR, with productive beta chains retained. Rows with one shared CDR3 protein collapse into an entry with the most common genes and DNA. V and J calls and clone size were set by TCRdb, not the authors. This sample is represented by around 210,000 distinct CDR3 sequences; under 8.5% of them were singletons. Roughly 4.9% of the sample is in the top ten clones.

The sequenced material came from blood, either unsorted or a sorted T cell fraction (not recorded which). This sequence originates from a female donor with ankylosing spondylitis or in good health (not recorded which). Recombination linked TRBV6-2 or TRBV6-3 to TRBJ1-1; the D gene identity is not certain. CDR3 loop: CASSSRTGWNTEAFF. The nucleotide sequence reads TGTGCCAGCAGTTCCCGGACTGGATGGAACACTGAAGCTTTCTTT.